The 4 T cell receptor beta chains listed next were all sequenced from one sample in a study of spatial heterogeneity in lung cancer. TCRdb re-called the 5' RACE reads through MiXCR, storing one row per CDR3 protein. This table holds about 14,000 distinct CDR3 sequences, approximately 4.5% found once. As to time point: sample taken at primary tumor resection. The antigens of these receptors remain unknown. Findings of the study overall: Counts of expanded alpha and beta TCRs within tumors tracked the tumor nonsynonymous mutation count.

The sample consisted of lung tumor tissue, taken at surgery. These receptors were collected from a female donor with early-stage non-small cell lung cancer.

This clonotype has at least ten counts. Since the library was made to target alpha chains, this beta chain is a stray read and its abundance is not meaningful. This sequence joins TRBV4-3 and TRBJ2-2; no clear D. The CDR3 has 16 amino acids. V lost 3 bases, J lost 3 bases, and 14 bases lay in between. In germline, CDR1 is LGHNA, CDR2 YSLEER. The DNA for the CDR3 is TGCGCCAGCAGCCAGCTGACGGTGACCGACACCGGGGAGCTGTTTTTT. Its protein product is CASSQLTVTDTGELFF.

The sample holds many counts of this clonotype. A library made for alpha chains picked up this beta chain off target, so its size means little. The CDR3 is CASRLAGGPSTDTQYF. DNA for the CDR3: TGTGCCAGCCGACTAGCGGGGGGGCCGAGCACAGATACGCAGTATTTT. This chain joins TRBV2 and TRBJ2-3, with 14 bases fitting TRBD2. The V segment lost 8 bases and the J segment 0 bases; nucleotides outside the gene matches: 4. The CDR3 length is 16 residues. The V gene's germline CDR1 is SNHLY and CDR2 FYNNEI.

This clonotype was found many times. Because this beta chain is a stray read in a library intended to capture alpha chains, its abundance should not be given much weight. V gene TRBV12-3 or TRBV12-4 combines with J gene TRBJ2-3; D gene unclear. The CDR3 loop spans 14 amino acids. V was clipped by 4 bases and J by 5 bases, with 13 bases between them. The DNA for the CDR3 is TGTGCCAGCAGTTCGCAAGCCTCAGTAGATACGCAGTATTTT. It is translated as CASSSQASVDTQYF.

Many counts were recorded for this clonotype. Little can be read into the size of this beta chain, an off-target read in a library designed for alpha chains. J is TRBJ2-5 and V is TRBV19, with 7 bases identical to TRBD1. V lost 3 bases and J lost 4; bases outside the gene matches: 2. This CDR3 is built from 13 residues. Germline CDR1 is LNHDA and CDR2 is SQIVND (reference sequence). CDR3 protein: CASSIDRVETQYF. DNA for the CDR3: TGTGCCAGTAGTATCGACAGGGTAGAGACCCAGTACTTC.